This T cell receptor beta chain originates from a study of T cell clones after liver transplantation. This clone was picked up one time. The repertoire was sequenced with immunoSEQ multiplex PCR; TCRdb's copy has only in-frame clones and lacks some. The sample consists of 40,000 to 55,000 clones, about 69% of them appearing once. The germline gives CDR1 GTSNPN, CDR2 SVGIG (reference sequence). The ends were cut back, 3 bases at V and 7 bases at J, with 7 bases in the middle. The CDR3 loop spans 12 amino acids. This specimen consisted of CD4+ T cells from blood, obtained around 52 months after liver transplant. The TCR was taken from a human patient who received a liver transplant. The graft donor may have given rise to some T cells. V usage is TRBV30 and J usage is TRBJ1-6, with D possibly being TRBD1 (5 bases). The chain's CDR3 is CAWRGTNSPLHF. CDR3 bases: TGTGCCTGGAGGGGGACGAATTCACCCCTCCACTTT.